This entry describes one T cell receptor (beta chain). Trimming pared 0 bases from V and 2 bases from J, leaving 9 bases between. The CDR3 has 15 residues. CDR1 and CDR2 from the germline V gene are KGHSY and FQNENV. In the authors' methods: Estimates of nucleated cell counts were drawn from the amplification of reference gene primers. Assay: immunoSEQ multiplex PCR; the TCRdb copy retains only in-frame clones and omits some. From that table come the V and J calls and clone size; the DNA was used to work out D and trimming. The sample shows some 210,000 clones, roughly 79% of them seen only once. This entry comes from a study of blood T cell repertoires in COVID-19. Study-wide background: Donors in the United States, Italy and Spain gave samples during acute or convalescent COVID-19.

Adults between about 18 and 95 years of age took part from 20 to 25 US areas. Participant-reported clinical history was the basis for cohort assignment. The chain links TRBV16 to TRBJ2-3, with a tentative D call TRBD1 (5 bases). This receptor was identified in a woman aged 45-65 years with acute COVID-19. Material: PBMCs or T cells enriched from blood (not recorded which). The chain's CDR3 is CASSQSRTFTDTQYF. CDR3 in DNA: TGTGCCAGCAGCCAATCGCGGACATTCACAGATACGCAGTATTTT. The entire variable domain, with the rest obtained from reference TRBV16 and TRBJ2-3, is as follows: GEEVAQTPKHLVRGEGQKAKLYCAPIKGHSYVFWYQQVLKNEFKFLISFQNENVFDETGMPKERFSAKCLPNSPCSLEIQATKLEDSAVYFCASSQSRTFTDTQYFGPGTRLTVL.